This TCR beta chain emerged from a study of blood T cell repertoires in COVID-19. From germline, CDR1 is LGHDT and CDR2 YNNKEL (reference sequence). Trimming stripped 1 base from V and 10 bases from J, with 10 bases between. This CDR3 is built from 12 residues. How the authors handled the data: Amplification from reference gene primers served as the basis for estimated nucleated cell counts. The table came from immunoSEQ multiplex PCR; TCRdb's copy has only in-frame clones and leaves some out. From that table come the V and J calls and clone size; the DNA was used to work out D and trimming. The table records about 260,000 clones, 70% to 90% of them present only once. This clone was counted once.

The sequenced sample consisted of peripheral blood. The rearrangement joins TRBV3-1 (or the pseudogene TRBV3-2) to TRBJ1-1, with D hard to call. This clonotype was obtained from a man between 60 and 75 years old who had recovered from COVID-19. CDR3 DNA sequence: TGTGCCAGCAGCCAAGGCGGAATGAGAGCTTTCTTT. It specifies CASSQGGMRAFF.